Presented here are 30 T cell receptor beta chains from one specimen sequenced in a study of cytomegalovirus exposure and HLA in healthy donors. Primers: 60 Vbeta forward and 13 Jbeta reverse. Only in-frame clones appear in the TCRdb table, and some are missing; sequencing was by immunoSEQ multiplex PCR. The sample lists about 94,000 clones; about four fifths were seen once. Sample: PBMCs. Every receptor here comes from a human donor in good health.

This chain links TRBV6-1 with TRBJ1-5; a weak D match, TRBD1 (5 bases). V lost 5 bases and J lost 3, with 11 bases in between. The CDR3 has 14 amino acids. CDR1 is MNHNS, CDR2 SASEGT, per germline. The CDR3 protein is CASSSARDNQPQHF. In nucleotides, the CDR3 is TGTGCCAGCAGTTCCGCCAGGGACAATCAGCCCCAGCATTTT.

This clone was seen a few times. The chain links TRBV2 to TRBJ1-1, with no clear D. Germline V CDR1 and CDR2: SNHLY, FYNNEI. Trimming cost V 6 bases and J 11 bases, with 7 bases left between them. CDR3 size: 9 residues. The CDR3 DNA reads TGTGCCAGCAGCGGCGGCGCTTTCTTT. Residues: CASSGGAFF.

The V call is TRBV27, the J call TRBJ1-4; the match to TRBD1 covers 7 bases. Germline CDR1 MNHEY, CDR2 SMNVEV (reference sequence). The CDR3 extends over 18 amino acids. Unmatched junction bases numbered 11, after V lost 4 bases and J lost 0 bases. This chain's CDR3 is CASSYQGVPSATNEKLFF. The CDR3 DNA is TGTGCCAGCAGTTATCAGGGGGTCCCGTCAGCAACTAATGAAAAACTGTTTTTT.

The V gene is TRBV6-5, the J gene TRBJ1-6, with D possibly TRBD1 on 6 matching bases. V was clipped by 7 bases and J by 6 bases, with 10 bases between them. Germline V CDR1 and CDR2: MNHEY, SVGAGI. The CDR3 contains 13 residues. Here the CDR3 reads CASTFRGNSPLHF. The CDR3 DNA is TGTGCCAGCACTTTCAGGGGTAATTCACCCCTCCACTTT.

CDR3 residues: CASSIGGGDYEQYF. The CDR3 nucleotides are TGTGCCAGTAGTATAGGGGGGGGCGACTACGAGCAGTACTTC. This chain links TRBV19 with TRBJ2-7; weak D call: TRBD2 (7 bases). CDR1 is LNHDA and CDR2 is SQIVND in the germline V gene (reference sequence). The V end was cut by 1 base, the J end by 3 bases, with 10 bases between. The CDR3 is 14 residues long.

This clone showed up just a few times. The chain uses TRBV4-3 and TRBJ1-1, with 10 positions matching TRBD1. The CDR3 consists of 15 residues. V trimming: 4 bases; J trimming: 5 bases; junction bases outside the gene matches: 7. Germline values: CDR1 LGHNA, CDR2 YSLEER. Here the CDR3 DNA reads TGCGCCAGCAGCCTGGGACAGGGGATAGGTACTGAAGCTTTCTTT. Amino acids: CASSLGQGIGTEAFF.

The V call is TRBV7-8, the J call TRBJ1-5; a possible D gene is TRBD1 (5 bases). Germline CDR1 reads SGHVS; CDR2 reads FQNEAQ. This CDR3 has 15 amino acids. V lost 3 bases, J lost 6 bases, and 15 bases lay in between. The CDR3 region has the DNA TGTGCCAGCAGCTTTGGGCAGGGTGAACCTCAGCCCCAGCATTTT. Amino acids: CASSFGQGEPQPQHF.

The count of this clone is one. The V and J genes are TRBV10-3 and TRBJ2-2; TRBD2 agrees at 10 bases. CDR3 length: 16 residues. Germline values: CDR1 ENHRY, CDR2 SYGVKD. V gave up 6 bases and J gave up 2 bases; unmatched junction bases: 6. The CDR3 bases are TGTGCCATCAGGTCACTAGCGGGGAATAACACCGGGGAGCTGTTTTTT. Protein sequence: CAIRSLAGNNTGELFF.

A few counts support this clone. This chain links TRBV4-3 with TRBJ2-7; D might be TRBD2 (5 bases). CDR3 length: 14 residues. Trimming took 0 bases from V and 4 from J, leaving 10 bases between them. Germline V gene lookup returns CDR1 LGHNA and CDR2 YSLEER. CDR3 residues: CASSQESTRYEQYF. The DNA of the CDR3 is TGCGCCAGCAGCCAAGAAAGCACTAGATACGAGCAGTACTTC.

The gene calls are TRBV7-2 and TRBJ2-7, with unresolved D. Germline values: CDR1 SGHTA, CDR2 FQGNSA. This CDR3 spans 14 amino acids. V was clipped by 6 bases and J by 10 bases, with 22 bases between them. CDR3 residues: CASSSTMFGVEQYF. The CDR3 bases are TGTGCCAGCAGTTCCACGATGTTCGGTGTTGAACAGTACTTC.

This clone is a singleton in its sample. The chain employs TRBV19 and TRBJ2-7; 8 bases fit TRBD1. CDR1 is LNHDA and CDR2 is SQIVND in the germline V gene (reference sequence). V shed 4 bases, J shed 7 bases, and the junction held 9 bases outside the gene matches. The CDR3 runs to 14 residues. CDR3 region: CASSTTSGGREQYF. CDR3 nucleotide sequence: TGTGCCAGTAGTACGACCTCAGGGGGCCGGGAGCAGTACTTC.

This clone was seen once. This chain joins TRBV19 and TRBJ2-3; 13 positions agree with TRBD2. The CDR3 contains 18 residues. Germline trimming cut 6 bases from V and 7 bases from J; bases unmatched to any gene: 16. CDR1 and CDR2 from the germline V gene are LNHDA and SQIVND (reference sequence). The CDR3 reads CASSPLWTSGGNRYTQYF. CDR3 in DNA: TGTGCCAGTAGCCCTCTATGGACTAGCGGGGGCAATCGGTATACGCAGTATTTT.

The J gene is TRBJ1-2, the V gene TRBV10-2; the D is unclear. Deletions cut 11 bases from V and 4 bases from J, with 14 bases between. Germline V CDR1 and CDR2: WSHSY, SAAADI. This CDR3 comprises 12 residues. Here the CDR3 reads CAGPTDTYGYTF. The CDR3 DNA reads TGCGCCGGCCCTACTGACACCTATGGCTACACCTTC.

The chain links TRBV19 to TRBJ1-4; TRBD1 is a possible D gene (5 bases). The V gene's germline CDR1 is LNHDA and CDR2 SQIVND (reference sequence). V lost 10 bases to trimming and J lost 7 bases, with 19 bases between them. This CDR3 spans 14 amino acids. CDR3 in DNA: TGTGCCACTTCGTCGGGACTCAATACTGAAAAACTGTTTTTT. This gives the protein CATSSGLNTEKLFF.

This chain connects TRBV28 to TRBJ2-1, with 8 bases that match TRBD2. Per germline, CDR1 MDHEN and CDR2 SYDVKM. The ends lost 6 bases at V and 4 bases at J; junction bases unmatched: 8. The CDR3 sequence is 15 residues long. As DNA, the CDR3 is TGTGCCAGCAGACTCGCGGGAGGCGGGTACAATGAGCAGTTCTTC. This encodes CASRLAGGGYNEQFF.

CDR3 DNA: TGTGCCAGCAGTTACGGAGCGGGAGAGCTTGAGCAGTTCTTC. Residues: CASSYGAGELEQFF. This chain joins TRBV6-5 and TRBJ2-1, with 8 bases identical to TRBD2. J was trimmed by 9 bases and V by 2 bases; bases with no gene match: 6. Per the germline V gene, CDR1 is MNHEY and CDR2 is SVGAGI. The CDR3 length is 14 residues.

This clone was seen a few times. This rearrangement joins TRBV7-9 to TRBJ1-1; D not certain. CDR1 SEHNR and CDR2 FQNEAQ come from the germline V gene (reference sequence). V was pared by 4 bases and J by 1 base, with 10 bases between. The CDR3 runs to 14 residues. The CDR3 bases are TGTGCCAGCAGCTGGAGGATGGGGAACACTGAAGCTTTCTTT. It yields the protein CASSWRMGNTEAFF.

The chain couples TRBV27 to TRBJ1-1; 9 bases agree with TRBD1. The trim removed 3 bases at V and 3 bases at J, leaving 17 bases unmatched. Per germline, CDR1 MNHEY and CDR2 SMNVEV (reference sequence). CDR3 length: 19 residues. The CDR3 loop is CASSFIGSNRGLGYTEAFF. CDR3 sequence (DNA): TGTGCCAGCAGTTTCATCGGGAGTAACAGGGGGCTAGGGTACACTGAAGCTTTCTTT.

The rearrangement uses TRBV7-6 and TRBJ2-7; 10 bases line up with TRBD2. The CDR3 is 15 residues long. V gave up 6 bases and J gave up 3 bases; unmatched junction bases: 8. The germline V gene has CDR1 SGHVS and CDR2 FNYEAQ. The CDR3 region has the DNA TGTGCCAGCAGATCGGGGACTAGCGCTCTCTACGAGCAGTACTTC. It is translated as CASRSGTSALYEQYF. The full variable domain, completed using reference TRBV7-6 and TRBJ2-7, is GAGVSQSPRYKVTKRGQDVALRCDPISGHVSLYWYRQALGQGPEFLTYFNYEAQQDKSGLPNDRFSAERPEGSISTLTIQRTEQRDSAMYRCASRSGTSALYEQYFGPGTRLTVT.

The genes are TRBV19 and TRBJ2-1; 7 bases agree with TRBD1. J gave up 3 bases and V 5 bases, and 13 bases lay outside the gene matches. CDR1 LNHDA and CDR2 SQIVND come from the germline V gene (reference sequence). The length of the CDR3 is 17 residues. CDR3 residues: CASSVGTRDRIYNEQFF. In DNA, the CDR3 is TGTGCCAGTAGTGTCGGGACCCGGGACAGAATCTACAATGAGCAGTTCTTC.

This chain uses TRBV5-6 with TRBJ1-6, with TRBD1 matching over 9 bases. The V and J ends lost 3 bases and 11 bases, in that order; junction bases with no gene match: 6. This CDR3 has 14 amino acids. Germline V CDR1 and CDR2: SGHDT, YYEEEE. This CDR3 is CASSWGQGDPPLHF. CDR3 coding DNA: TGTGCCAGCAGCTGGGGACAGGGAGATCCACCCCTCCACTTT. Using reference TRBV5-6 and TRBJ1-6 for the parts outside the CDR3, the full variable domain is DAGVTQSPTHLIKTRGQQVTLRCSPKSGHDTVSWYQQALGQGPQFIFQYYEEEERQRGNFPDRFSGHQFPNYSSELNVNALLLGDSALYLCASSWGQGDPPLHFGNGTRLTVT.

V and J are TRBV19 and TRBJ1-5; 7 nucleotides line up with TRBD1. The CDR3 length is 15 residues. J was trimmed by 4 bases and V by 3 bases; bases with no gene match: 6. Germline CDR1 is LNHDA and CDR2 is SQIVND (reference sequence). CDR3 loop: CASSIWDRPNQPQHF. The CDR3 DNA reads TGTGCCAGTAGTATTTGGGACAGACCTAATCAGCCCCAGCATTTT.

The rearrangement links TRBV2 to TRBJ1-5; D unclear. Germline V gives CDR1 SNHLY, CDR2 FYNNEI. V was clipped by 0 bases and J by 6 bases, with 6 bases between them. CDR3 size: 13 residues. The CDR3 DNA sequence: TGTGCCAGCAGTGAAGCGCGTGCTCAGCCCCAGCATTTT. Its translation is CASSEARAQPQHF.

This clone was observed a few times. The chain has TRBV5-8 and TRBJ1-4; no firm D call. Germline loops: CDR1 SGHTS, CDR2 YDEGEE. Trimming took off 2 bases at V and 8 bases at J, with 16 bases between the two ends. The CDR3 is 15 amino acids. CDR3 sequence (DNA): TGTGCCAGCAGCTTCCCAGGCCTTAGCGGGGAAAAACTGTTTTTT. Translating gives CASSFPGLSGEKLFF.

V is TRBV28 and J is TRBJ2-3; TRBD2 aligns across 8 bases. CDR1 and CDR2 (germline): MDHEN, SYDVKM. The ends lost 4 bases at V and 3 bases at J; junction bases unmatched: 9. The CDR3 is 16 amino acids. CDR3 in DNA: TGTGCCAGCAGTTACCCGAGCGGGGGCGTGACAGATACGCAGTATTTT. It codes for CASSYPSGGVTDTQYF.

This clone was seen only once. The chain has TRBV6-6 and TRBJ1-1; D uncertain. From germline, CDR1 is MNHNY and CDR2 SVGAGI (reference sequence). The CDR3 totals 11 residues. V lost 6 bases to trimming and J lost 2 bases, with 4 bases between them. This CDR3 reads CASSVNTEAFF. In DNA form, the CDR3 reads TGTGCCAGCAGCGTAAACACTGAAGCTTTCTTT.

Comment on this clone: An end of the junction does not agree with germline; a read error may underlie this. This chain uses TRBV5-1 with TRBJ2-5, with 15 bases fitting TRBD2. The CDR3 contains 15 residues. Germline V lookup: CDR1 SGHRS, CDR2 YFSETQ. The CDR3 reads CASSGLAGGQGTQYF. The CDR3 DNA reads as TGCGCCAGCAGCGGACTAGCGGGGGGGCAAGGGACCCAGTACTTC.

The chain links TRBV10-3 to TRBJ2-3, with 9 bases aligning to TRBD2. The germline V gene has CDR1 ENHRY and CDR2 SYGVKD. The CDR3 sequence is 14 residues long. Losses at the gene ends were 6 bases for V and 6 bases for J; bases not matched to a gene: 7. As DNA, the CDR3 is TGTGCCATCAGGGCGGGGGGGCCGATCGATACGCAGTATTTT. Its translation is CAIRAGGPIDTQYF.

This chain links TRBV6-6 with TRBJ2-1, with 7 nucleotides matching TRBD2. The CDR3 totals 15 residues. Looked up from germline, CDR1 is MNHNY and CDR2 is SVGAGI (reference sequence). The junction had 6 bases not matched to a gene; V was cut back by 1 base and J by 6 bases. DNA of the CDR3: TGTGCCAGCAGTTACTTGGGGGGGGGTATCAATGAGCAGTTCTTC. Its protein is CASSYLGGGINEQFF.

The gene calls are TRBV5-1 and TRBJ1-4; D possibly corresponds to TRBD1 (6 bases). CDR3 length: 14 amino acids. V was clipped by 1 base and J by 3 bases, with 7 bases between them. Germline V gives CDR1 SGHRS, CDR2 YFSETQ. DNA for the CDR3: TGCGCCAGCAGCTTGAGGACAGCTAATGAAAAACTGTTTTTT. Translation gives CASSLRTANEKLFF. The full variable domain, completed using reference TRBV5-1 and TRBJ1-4, is KAGVTQTPRYLIKTRGQQVTLSCSPISGHRSVSWYQQTPGQGLQFLFEYFSETQRNKGNFPGRFSGRQFSNSRSEMNVSTLELGDSALYLCASSLRTANEKLFFGSGTQLSVL.